Listed here are 24 T cell receptor beta chains from one sample, sequenced in a study of blood T cell repertoires in COVID-19. Using immunoSEQ multiplex PCR, the repertoire was profiled, and TCRdb retains in-frame clones only, with some absent. The sample yields more than 120,000 clones, around four fifths seen once. The source material was peripheral blood. Source of these receptors: a human donor in a cohort sampled during active COVID-19.

This CDR3 reads CASSVDGRNTEAFF. The CDR3 bases are TGTGCCAGCAGCGTAGACGGGAGGAACACTGAAGCTTTCTTT. This chain links TRBV9 with TRBJ1-1; D gene ambiguous. Trimming removed 0 bases from V and 1 base from J, with 7 bases in between. Germline V lookup: CDR1 SGDLS, CDR2 YYNGEE. The length of the CDR3 is 14 residues.

V gene TRBV2 combines with J gene TRBJ2-1; 11 bases map to TRBD2. The CDR3 runs 15 residues. V lost 2 bases and J lost 7; bases outside the gene matches: 4. Germline V gives CDR1 SNHLY, CDR2 FYNNEI. DNA of the CDR3: TGTGCCAGCAGTGAATTAGCGGGGGGGGTGAATGAGCAGTTCTTC. Residues: CASSELAGGVNEQFF.

The V and J genes are TRBV5-4 and TRBJ2-1; D gene ambiguous. Germline loops: CDR1 SGHNT, CDR2 YYREEE (reference sequence). The CDR3 covers 13 residues. With 0 bases removed from V and 8 bases from J, the gap between germline ends came to 9 bases. CDR3 residues: CASSLEQWYEQFF. In nucleotides, the CDR3 is TGTGCCAGCAGCTTGGAACAGTGGTATGAGCAGTTCTTC.

The chain has TRBV6-6 and TRBJ2-7, with D maybe TRBD2 (5 bases). This CDR3 spans 13 amino acids. Germline CDR1 MNHNY, CDR2 SVGAGI (reference sequence). Trimming stripped 5 bases from V and 3 bases from J, with 11 bases between. CDR3 in amino acids: CASSKGDGYEQYF. The CDR3 DNA sequence: TGTGCCAGCAGTAAGGGAGACGGCTACGAGCAGTACTTC.

This clone was picked up one time. The chain links TRBV9 to TRBJ2-3; maybe TRBD1 (6 bases). The CDR3 is made up of 16 amino acids. Germline V gene lookup returns CDR1 SGDLS and CDR2 YYNGEE. V lost 3 bases to trimming and J lost 2 bases, with 16 bases between them. The CDR3 nucleotides are TGTGCCAGCAGCGCCCAGACAGGTGCCCTCACAGATACGCAGTATTTT. This gives the protein CASSAQTGALTDTQYF.

This clone turned up a few times. The genes are TRBV7-8 and TRBJ1-5; D not resolved. Between the trimmed V and J ends, which lost 7 bases and 5 bases, there was a span of 30 bases. The germline CDR1 and CDR2 sequences are SGHVS and FQNEAQ. The CDR3 sequence is 19 residues long. The CDR3 sequence: CASTPTRAGLGKRDQPQHF. The CDR3 nucleotides read TGTGCCAGCACCCCGACACGGGCAGGTTTGGGAAAGAGGGATCAGCCCCAGCATTTT.

The chain is built from TRBV10-3 and TRBJ2-7; 7 bases match TRBD2. With V trimmed by 1 base and J by 0 bases, 6 bases remained unmatched. Germline V gene data show CDR1 as ENHRY and CDR2 as SYGVKD. There are 16 residues in the CDR3. The CDR3 protein is CAISELAGPSSYEQYF. For the CDR3, the DNA is TGTGCCATCAGTGAGTTAGCGGGTCCGAGCTCCTACGAGCAGTACTTC.

Only one count was recorded for this clone. This chain uses TRBV9 with TRBJ2-3, with 9 nucleotides matching TRBD2. CDR1 and CDR2 (germline): SGDLS, YYNGEE. The J segment lost 6 bases and the V segment lost 0 bases, leaving 11 bases of the junction unmatched. The CDR3 sequence is 17 residues long. CDR3 in DNA: TGTGCCAGCAGCGTAGAGTCCCAGCTAGCGGGGTTTGATACGCAGTATTTT. Protein sequence: CASSVESQLAGFDTQYF.

The genes are TRBV28 and TRBJ1-1, with D perhaps matching TRBD1 (5 bases). Germline-derived CDR1 and CDR2 are MDHEN and SYDVKM. This CDR3 has 18 residues. V was trimmed by 2 bases and J by 1 base, leaving 20 bases between them. CDR3 nucleotides: TGTGCCAGCAGTTTACCCCGGGGGAACTACGTGGGGAACACTGAAGCTTTCTTT. Amino acid sequence: CASSLPRGNYVGNTEAFF. The whole variable domain, remainder taken from reference TRBV28 and TRBJ1-1, is DVKVTQSSRYLVKRTGEKVFLECVQDMDHENMFWYRQDPGLGLRLIYFSYDVKMKEKGDIPEGYSVSREKKERFSLILESASTNQTSMYLCASSLPRGNYVGNTEAFFGQGTRLTVV.

This sequence joins TRBV7-9 and TRBJ2-3, with 7 nucleotides matching TRBD2. The length of the CDR3 is 13 residues. Losses at the gene ends were 8 bases for V and 5 bases for J; bases not matched to a gene: 7. Germline V lookup: CDR1 SEHNR, CDR2 FQNEAQ (reference sequence). The CDR3 spells CASGGGQEDTQYF. For the CDR3, the DNA is TGTGCCAGCGGGGGGGGTCAGGAAGATACGCAGTATTTT.

The chain couples TRBV6-6 to TRBJ1-5, with 7 bases fitting TRBD1. Germline V gives CDR1 MNHNY, CDR2 SVGAGI (reference sequence). This CDR3 is built from 15 residues. With V trimmed by 7 bases and J by 4 bases, 10 bases remained unmatched. CDR3 sequence reads: CASIKTGDLNQPQHF. For the CDR3, the DNA is TGTGCCAGCATAAAAACAGGGGACCTTAATCAGCCCCAGCATTTT.

V gene TRBV7-9 combines with J gene TRBJ1-3; no definite D call. The germline V and J ends were trimmed by 3 bases and 0 bases, with 9 bases remaining between them. There are 15 residues in the CDR3. Germline V lookup: CDR1 SEHNR, CDR2 FQNEAQ (reference sequence). The CDR3 region is CASSFVLTSGNTIYF. The CDR3 bases are TGTGCCAGCAGCTTCGTCCTAACCTCTGGAAACACCATATATTTT.

V gene TRBV7-3 combines with J gene TRBJ2-3, with a tentative D call TRBD1 (5 bases). The CDR3 is 14 amino acids. The germline V gene has CDR1 SGHTA and CDR2 FQGTGA. The V and J ends lost 0 bases and 1 base respectively, with 5 bases between them. CDR3 protein: CASSLTGGTDTQYF. DNA of the CDR3: TGTGCCAGCAGCTTAACAGGGGGCACAGATACGCAGTATTTT.

The V gene is TRBV9, the J gene TRBJ2-3, with TRBD1 matching over 8 bases. V trimming: 2 bases; J trimming: 6 bases; junction bases outside the gene matches: 5. This CDR3 has 14 amino acids. Looked up from germline, CDR1 is SGDLS and CDR2 is YYNGEE. The CDR3 reads CASSVGQGSDTQYF. CDR3 in DNA: TGTGCCAGCAGCGTCGGACAGGGTTCCGATACGCAGTATTTT.

V and J are TRBV4-1 and TRBJ1-2; 9 positions agree with TRBD1. The germline V gene has CDR1 MGHRA and CDR2 YSYEKL. Germline trimming cut 0 bases from V and 5 bases from J; bases unmatched to any gene: 7. The CDR3 is made up of 16 amino acids. CDR3 bases: TGCGCCAGCAGCCAAGATCAATACGGGACAGGGTATGGCTACACCTTC. Amino acids: CASSQDQYGTGYGYTF.

The rearrangement uses TRBV5-1 and TRBJ2-5; TRBD2 matches 10 bases. CDR1 and CDR2 from the germline V gene are SGHRS and YFSETQ. Losses at the gene ends were 0 bases for V and 5 bases for J; bases not matched to a gene: 4. This CDR3 region has 15 residues. The CDR3 loop reads CASSLEASGSETQYF. In nucleotides, the CDR3 is TGCGCCAGCAGCTTGGAGGCTAGCGGGAGTGAGACCCAGTACTTC.

This clone was counted once. V usage is TRBV3-1 (or the pseudogene TRBV3-2) and J usage is TRBJ2-3, with 8 bases that match TRBD1. CDR1 is LGHDT, CDR2 YNNKEL, per germline (reference sequence). Trimming at V came to 3 bases and at J to 5 bases, leaving 4 bases not matched to a gene. CDR3 length equals 14 residues. The DNA of the CDR3 is TGTGCCAGCAGCCAGGACAGGGAAGGAGATACGCAGTATTTT. Protein product: CASSQDREGDTQYF.

The rearrangement uses TRBV27 and TRBJ1-1; D possibly corresponds to TRBD1 (5 bases). Per the germline V gene, CDR1 is MNHEY and CDR2 is SMNVEV (reference sequence). This CDR3 spans 15 amino acids. Trimming left V 0 bases short and J 5 bases short, with 13 bases between. CDR3 region: CASSLSGGRGTEAFF. In DNA form, the CDR3 reads TGTGCCAGCAGTTTATCGGGGGGTAGGGGAACTGAAGCTTTCTTT.

V is TRBV4-2 and J is TRBJ1-3; TRBD1 matches 11 bases. The V and J ends lost 4 bases and 4 bases, in that order; junction bases with no gene match: 6. The CDR3 spans 16 residues. Germline CDR1 LGHNA, CDR2 YNFKEQ. The CDR3 bases are TGTGCCAGCAGCCTGCAGGGGGACAGGGGGGGAAACACCATATATTTT. As protein: CASSLQGDRGGNTIYF.

This clone was picked up one time. The chain carries TRBV30 and TRBJ1-5; TRBD1 might be the D (5 bases). Trimming left V 3 bases short and J 5 bases short, with 20 bases between. Germline-derived CDR1 and CDR2 are GTSNPN and SVGIG (reference sequence). CDR3 length: 16 residues. The CDR3 is CAWSRRGGLGDQPQHF. CDR3 DNA: TGTGCCTGGAGCAGACGGGGGGGGTTGGGAGATCAGCCCCAGCATTTT.

In DNA, the CDR3 is TGCGCCAGCAGAAAACAGGGAAGCACAGATACGCAGTATTTT. Its protein is CASRKQGSTDTQYF. This rearrangement joins TRBV4-1 to TRBJ2-3, with a weak D call TRBD1 (6 bases). Germline loops: CDR1 MGHRA, CDR2 YSYEKL. The CDR3 length is 14 residues. The V end was cut by 6 bases, the J end by 0 bases, with 10 bases between.

This clone was seen only a few times. The chain uses TRBV5-1 and TRBJ2-1; TRBD2 agrees at 16 bases. Germline lookup yields CDR1 SGHRS and CDR2 YFSETQ. The V and J ends lost 1 base and 8 bases, in that order; junction bases with no gene match: 3. The CDR3 spans 16 residues. CDR3 sequence (DNA): TGCGCCAGCAGCTTGACCGGGACTAGCGGGAGGGATGAGCAGTTCTTC. Translation gives CASSLTGTSGRDEQFF.

A few counts support this clone. The V and J genes are TRBV29-1 and TRBJ1-2; no reliable D call. Trimming took 4 bases from V and 8 from J, leaving 17 bases between them. Germline loops: CDR1 SQVTM, CDR2 ANQGSEA. The CDR3 is 13 amino acids. Written as DNA, the CDR3 is TGCAGCGTTGTTAAGGGCGACGGAGGGGGCTACACCTTC. The encoded protein is CSVVKGDGGGYTF. Combining the CDR3 with reference TRBV29-1 and TRBJ1-2 gives the whole variable domain SAVISQKPSRDICQRGTSLTIQCQVDSQVTMMFWYRQQPGQSLTLIATANQGSEATYESGFVIDKFPISRPNLTFSTLTVSNMSPEDSSIYLCSVVKGDGGGYTFGSGTRLTVV.

The chain recombines TRBV5-1 with TRBJ1-1; no firm D call. Looked up from germline, CDR1 is SGHRS and CDR2 is YFSETQ. This CDR3 comprises 14 residues. V shed 4 bases and J shed 1 base, with 11 bases lying between them. DNA of the CDR3: TGCGCCAGCAGCACCACCCCAGGGAACACTGAAGCTTTCTTT. Its translation: CASSTTPGNTEAFF.